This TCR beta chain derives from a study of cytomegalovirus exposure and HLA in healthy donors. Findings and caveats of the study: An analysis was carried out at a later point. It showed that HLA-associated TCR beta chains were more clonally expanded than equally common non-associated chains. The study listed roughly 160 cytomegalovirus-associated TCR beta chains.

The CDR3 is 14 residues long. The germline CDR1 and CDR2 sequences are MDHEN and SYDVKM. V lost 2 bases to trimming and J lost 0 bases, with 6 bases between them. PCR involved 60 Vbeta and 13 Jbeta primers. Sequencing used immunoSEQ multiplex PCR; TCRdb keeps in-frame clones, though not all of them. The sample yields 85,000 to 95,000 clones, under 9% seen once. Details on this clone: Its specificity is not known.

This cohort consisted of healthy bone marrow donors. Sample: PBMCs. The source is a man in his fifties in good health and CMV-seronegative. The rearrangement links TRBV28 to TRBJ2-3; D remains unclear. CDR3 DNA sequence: TGTGCCAGCAGTTTAGATACTAGCACAGATACGCAGTATTTT. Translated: CASSLDTSTDTQYF.